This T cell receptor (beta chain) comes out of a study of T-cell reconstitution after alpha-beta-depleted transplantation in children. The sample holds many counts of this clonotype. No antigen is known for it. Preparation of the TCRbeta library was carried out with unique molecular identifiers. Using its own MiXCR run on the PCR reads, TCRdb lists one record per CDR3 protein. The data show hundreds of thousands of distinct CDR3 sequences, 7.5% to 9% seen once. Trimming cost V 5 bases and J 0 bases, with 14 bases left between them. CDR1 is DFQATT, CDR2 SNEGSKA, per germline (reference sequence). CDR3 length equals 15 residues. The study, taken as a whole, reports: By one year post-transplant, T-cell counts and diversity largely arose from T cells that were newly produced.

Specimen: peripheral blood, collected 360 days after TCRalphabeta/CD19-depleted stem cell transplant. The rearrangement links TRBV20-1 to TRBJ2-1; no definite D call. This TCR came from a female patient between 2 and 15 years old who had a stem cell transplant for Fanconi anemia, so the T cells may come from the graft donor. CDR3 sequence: CSALRSRSSYNEQFF. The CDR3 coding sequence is TGCAGTGCTTTGAGGAGCCGGAGCTCCTACAATGAGCAGTTCTTC.